This T cell receptor (beta chain) was found in a study of vaccination effects on CD4 cells after COVID-19. Produced via immunoSEQ multiplex PCR; TCRdb's table is partial and in-frame only. The sample shows fewer than 65,000 clones, around 81% of them seen only once. Unmatched junction bases numbered 8, after V lost 5 bases and J lost 10 bases. CDR3 size: 14 residues. Germline V CDR1 and CDR2: MNHEY, SMNVEV (reference sequence). Details on this clone: Its antigen is as yet unknown.

Pools of viral peptides were used by the ViraFEST assay to expand antigen-specific CD4+ T cells ahead of sequencing. Upon completion of 10 days in culture, CD4+ T cells were isolated. V is TRBV27 and J is TRBJ1-5, with 10 bases fitting TRBD1. Sequenced material: CD4+ T cells from PBMCs cultured with HCoV-229E spike peptides, taken before COVID-19 vaccination. This TCR was recovered from a human donor who received a COVID-19 vaccine. This CDR3 is CASSAGTGVRPQHF. The CDR3, as DNA: TGTGCCAGCAGTGCCGGGACAGGGGTTAGACCCCAGCATTTT.